The next 26 T cell receptor beta chains were all read from a single sample in a study of blood T cell repertoires in COVID-19 (dated by TCRdb to between 2020 and 2021). Library creation used the immunoSEQ multiplex PCR assay. TCRdb re-hosts the immuneACCESS table, in-frame sequences only. Its copies lack some clones; in the studies checked, an unresolved V gene accounts for under half of them, and the cause for the rest is not known. For this sample the table gives some 350,000 clones, of which 75% to 90% were detected only once. The ten largest clones take up around 6% of the sample. The sequenced material came from peripheral blood. The receptors were sampled from a woman aged 50 to 60 with COVID-19, enrolled during active disease.

The CDR3 sequence is CAWSTSGEQFF. The CDR3 DNA is TGTGCCTGGAGTACCAGCGGAGAGCAGTTCTTC. The chain employs TRBV30 and TRBJ2-1; possibly TRBD2 for D (5 bases). The germline V gene encodes CDR1 GTSNPN and CDR2 SVGIG (reference sequence). The germline V and J ends were trimmed by 2 bases and 10 bases, with 9 bases remaining between them. The CDR3 consists of 11 residues.

The count of this clone is one. This sequence joins TRBV10-2 and TRBJ2-5, with TRBD2 matching over 8 bases. Looked up from germline, CDR1 is WSHSY and CDR2 is SAAADI. Trimming removed 6 bases from V and 5 bases from J; junction bases left unmatched: 5. The CDR3 is 13 residues long. The CDR3 bases are TGCGCCAGCAGCCGGGGGGGCTATGAGACCCAGTACTTC. Its translation: CASSRGGYETQYF.

The gene calls are TRBV6-1 and TRBJ1-1; D might be TRBD1 (5 bases). Germline V gene sequence: CDR1 MNHNS, CDR2 SASEGT. The CDR3 has 16 amino acids. Trimming pared 1 base from V and 3 bases from J, leaving 15 bases between. The CDR3 loop is CASSEGVAGRDTEAFF. The CDR3 nucleotides read TGTGCCAGCAGTGAAGGGGTGGCAGGCAGGGACACTGAAGCTTTCTTT.

The rearrangement uses TRBV6-5 and TRBJ2-2; the match to TRBD2 covers 10 bases. Per the germline V gene, CDR1 is MNHEY and CDR2 is SVGAGI. The CDR3 runs to 15 residues. With 4 bases clipped from V and 4 bases from J, the junction kept 3 bases outside the gene matches. The CDR3 loop reads CASSLAGGRTGELFF. The CDR3, as DNA: TGTGCCAGCAGTTTAGCGGGAGGTCGCACCGGGGAGCTGTTTTTT.

In this sample, this clone turned up a few times. The rearrangement uses TRBV4-1 and TRBJ1-6, with TRBD1 matching over 9 bases. The junction had 3 bases not matched to a gene; V was cut back by 0 bases and J by 6 bases. The CDR3 is made up of 16 amino acids. The V gene's germline CDR1 is MGHRA and CDR2 YSYEKL. The CDR3 sequence: CASSQDNRGPNSPLHF. The CDR3 nucleotides read TGCGCCAGCAGCCAAGATAACAGGGGGCCTAATTCACCCCTCCACTTT.

This chain links TRBV7-3 with TRBJ2-3; 7 bases match TRBD2. This CDR3 comprises 17 residues. J lost 0 bases, V lost 5 bases, and 11 bases had no gene match. Germline V gives CDR1 SGHTA, CDR2 FQGTGA. The CDR3 region is CASSRAGLQTSTDTQYF. The CDR3 nucleotides read TGTGCCAGCAGCAGGGCGGGACTACAAACCAGCACAGATACGCAGTATTTT.

V and J are TRBV5-4 and TRBJ2-7, with 7 bases lining up with TRBD2. The CDR3 has 15 amino acids. Germline CDR1 and CDR2: SGHNT and YYREEE (reference sequence). V was pared by 3 bases and J by 0 bases, with 6 bases of the junction left unmatched. The CDR3 bases are TGTGCCAGCAGCTCCTCGGGCGGGAGCTCCTACGAGCAGTACTTC. It yields the protein CASSSSGGSSYEQYF.

J is TRBJ2-1 and V is TRBV10-3; 15 positions agree with TRBD2. The CDR3 has 15 amino acids. Germline CDR1 is ENHRY and CDR2 is SYGVKD. Trimming cost V 4 bases and J 12 bases; bases outside gene matches: 7. The CDR3 is CAISGGLAGGLSQFF. The CDR3 nucleotides read TGTGCCATCAGTGGAGGACTAGCGGGAGGGCTCTCGCAGTTCTTC.

This chain links TRBV7-6 with TRBJ2-7, with TRBD2 identical over 14 bases. CDR1 is SGHVS, CDR2 FNYEAQ, per germline. CDR3 size: 15 residues. V shed 5 bases and J 3 bases; nucleotides not matched to a gene: 3. The CDR3 DNA follows: TGTGCCAGCAGCAAGGGACTAGCGGGAGACTACGAGCAGTACTTC. Encoded protein: CASSKGLAGDYEQYF.

This chain joins TRBV7-2 and TRBJ2-7; D perhaps matches TRBD1 (6 bases). Trimming removed 1 base at V and 3 bases at J, with 16 bases between. The CDR3 is 16 amino acids. CDR1 SGHTA and CDR2 FQGNSA come from the germline V gene. CDR3 DNA sequence: TGTGCCAGCAGCTTAGACCTCGACAGGCCCTACTACGAGCAGTACTTC. Amino acid sequence: CASSLDLDRPYYEQYF.

This rearrangement joins TRBV7-2 to TRBJ1-3, with 7 bases matching TRBD1. The germline gives CDR1 SGHTA, CDR2 FQGNSA. Unmatched junction bases numbered 0, after V lost 1 base and J lost 0 bases. The CDR3 extends over 15 amino acids. CDR3: CASSLDRGSGNTIYF. In DNA, the CDR3 is TGTGCCAGCAGCTTAGACAGGGGCTCTGGAAACACCATATATTTT.

In DNA, the CDR3 is TGTGCCAGCAGCTTGATCGGGGGTTCTAACTATGGCTACACCTTC. Residues: CASSLIGGSNYGYTF. The V gene is TRBV5-8, the J gene TRBJ1-2; tentatively, D is TRBD1 (5 bases). The germline gives CDR1 SGHTS, CDR2 YDEGEE. The ends were cut back, 1 base at V and 0 bases at J, with 10 bases in the middle. The CDR3 loop spans 15 amino acids.

This clone was recorded once. The chain carries TRBV19 and TRBJ1-1, with TRBD1 as a possible D gene (6 bases). Germline V gene sequence: CDR1 LNHDA, CDR2 SQIVND (reference sequence). The CDR3 sequence is 15 residues long. V dropped 5 bases and J dropped 2 bases, with 15 bases sitting between them. The CDR3: CASSERPGHNTEAFF. The CDR3 DNA follows: TGTGCCAGTAGTGAGCGACCGGGACATAACACTGAAGCTTTCTTT.

On this clone: Distinct nucleotide sequences in the sample also encode this CDR3. V is TRBV5-1 and J is TRBJ2-1; a weak D match, TRBD1 (5 bases). Trimming left V 0 bases short and J 4 bases short, with 8 bases between. CDR1 is SGHRS, CDR2 YFSETQ, per germline. The CDR3 covers 14 residues. In DNA, the CDR3 is TGCGCCAGCAGCTTGGGGGCAGGGTACAATGAGCAGTTCTTC. It yields the protein CASSLGAGYNEQFF.

The rearrangement joins TRBV2 to TRBJ2-3; no clear D. Trimming removed 5 bases from V and 2 bases from J, with 8 bases in between. CDR3 length equals 13 residues. The V gene's germline CDR1 is SNHLY and CDR2 FYNNEI. The CDR3 bases are TGTGCCAGCAGTCTCCTTCCCACAGATACGCAGTATTTT. This sequence encodes CASSLLPTDTQYF.

The genes are TRBV19 and TRBJ1-1, with D unclear. From germline, CDR1 is LNHDA and CDR2 SQIVND (reference sequence). This CDR3 contains 13 residues. V was clipped by 3 bases and J by 0 bases, with 5 bases between them. The CDR3 DNA reads as TGTGCCAGTAGTATGTCCATGAACACTGAAGCTTTCTTT. Its translation is CASSMSMNTEAFF.

Details on this clone: Other DNA sequences of this sample code for an identical CDR3. This chain connects TRBV7-9 to TRBJ1-1, with no clear D. Germline loops: CDR1 SEHNR, CDR2 FQNEAQ (reference sequence). The V gene lost 4 bases and the J gene lost 4 bases, with 13 bases spanning the gap. The CDR3 sequence is 14 residues long. The CDR3 bases are TGTGCCAGCAGCTCAAGAGGGCTGGGCACTGAAGCTTTCTTT. Translated: CASSSRGLGTEAFF.

This rearrangement joins TRBV24-1 to TRBJ1-2, with 7 bases matching TRBD1. Germline lookup yields CDR1 KGHDR and CDR2 SFDVKD. V shed 3 bases, J shed 3 bases, and the junction held 6 bases outside the gene matches. The CDR3 contains 15 residues. The CDR3 DNA reads TGTGCCACCAGTGATGCTAAGACAGGGCACTATGGCTACACCTTC. It codes for CATSDAKTGHYGYTF.

J is TRBJ2-1 and V is TRBV5-4; 7 positions match TRBD2. The ends lost 2 bases at V and 4 bases at J; junction bases unmatched: 6. CDR3 size: 15 residues. Germline CDR1 is SGHNT and CDR2 is YYREEE (reference sequence). The CDR3 sequence: CASSFSGPKYNEQFF. In DNA form, the CDR3 reads TGTGCCAGCAGCTTTAGCGGGCCCAAGTACAATGAGCAGTTCTTC.

The J gene is TRBJ1-4, the V gene TRBV27; 8 bases are a match to TRBD1. This CDR3 has 14 amino acids. The V gene's germline CDR1 is MNHEY and CDR2 SMNVEV (reference sequence). V lost 3 bases, J lost 6 bases, and 3 bases stayed unmatched. The CDR3 DNA follows: TGTGCCAGCAGTTTTACAGGGGGAGATGAAAAACTGTTTTTT. Amino acids: CASSFTGGDEKLFF.

The chain recombines TRBV10-3 with TRBJ2-2; D may be TRBD2 (6 bases). Germline V gene lookup returns CDR1 ENHRY and CDR2 SYGVKD. Trimming took 8 bases from V and 4 from J, leaving 17 bases between them. The CDR3 totals 15 residues. The CDR3: CAIGLGGSSTGELFF. In nucleotides, the CDR3 is TGTGCCATCGGGCTAGGAGGGTCGAGCACCGGGGAGCTGTTTTTT.

The chain couples TRBV3-1 (or the pseudogene TRBV3-2) to TRBJ1-6; D unresolved. V lost 0 bases and J 4 bases, leaving 13 bases between the germline ends. Germline V gives CDR1 LGHDT, CDR2 YNNKEL (reference sequence). The CDR3 extends over 17 amino acids. CDR3 sequence: CASSQDIMAVYNSPLHF. CDR3 coding DNA: TGTGCCAGCAGCCAAGATATTATGGCAGTTTATAATTCACCCCTCCACTTT.

The chain employs TRBV11-3 and TRBJ1-2; possibly TRBD1 for D (6 bases). The V and J ends lost 5 bases and 3 bases respectively, with 13 bases between them. The CDR3 is made up of 14 amino acids. CDR1 and CDR2 (germline): SGHNT, YENEEA. CDR3 protein: CASSPGEGDYGYTF. The DNA for the CDR3 is TGTGCCAGCAGCCCAGGGGAAGGGGACTATGGCTACACCTTC.

The V and J genes are TRBV5-4 and TRBJ2-7; TRBD1 agrees at 10 bases. This CDR3 has 16 amino acids. Germline V lookup: CDR1 SGHNT, CDR2 YYREEE (reference sequence). The V segment lost 0 bases and the J segment 2 bases; nucleotides outside the gene matches: 5. The CDR3 nucleotides read TGTGCCAGCAGCTTGGGGGCCGGGACAGGGGCCTACGAGCAGTACTTC. This sequence encodes CASSLGAGTGAYEQYF.

The V call is TRBV2, the J call TRBJ1-2; tentative D call: TRBD1 (5 bases). Trimming shortened V by 8 bases and J by 2 bases, and 12 bases separated the two germline ends. Germline-derived CDR1 and CDR2 are SNHLY and FYNNEI. CDR3 length: 13 residues. The CDR3 spells CASEGRANYGYTF. The DNA of the CDR3 is TGTGCCAGCGAGGGGAGGGCGAACTATGGCTACACCTTC.

The chain uses TRBV12-5 and TRBJ1-2, with 7 bases matching TRBD1. The CDR3 spans 12 residues. CDR1 is LGHNT and CDR2 is FRNRAP in the germline V gene. With V trimmed by 4 bases and J by 7 bases, 3 bases remained unmatched. CDR3 sequence reads: CASGSNRGGYTF. CDR3 sequence (DNA): TGTGCTAGTGGTTCCAACAGGGGTGGCTACACCTTC.